This TCR beta chain was retrieved from a study of blood T cell repertoires in COVID-19 (dated by TCRdb to about 2020). With regard to the full study: Samples covering the acute and convalescent phases of COVID-19 were provided by collaborators in the United States, Italy and Spain. The prospective study material was composed of cDNA or gDNA derived from T cells, B-cell-depleted T cells, or PBMCs. Subjects who had been exposed to COVID-19, were actively infected with it, or had recovered from it provided the deeply sampled blood TCRbeta repertoires that made up the dataset. The repertoires were released in a freely available public database meant as a resource for research on the immune response to SARS-CoV-2. The samples were drawn from two sources: the first 160 participants of the ongoing ImmuneRACE study, and fewer than 1,500 subjects contributed by 6 global collaborators. Sample metadata almost always included a de-identified subject ID, COVID-19 status, age in years and sex. Where available, HLA class I and class II types were taken from metadata supplied by the sample provider and were not determined by assay-based typing.

This clone was seen only once. The specificity of this receptor is unknown. No much larger clone is present one base from it, and per-base qualities are unavailable. Findings and caveats that apply to the study as a whole: The amount of clinical and demographic metadata varied by source and participant and was provided uncurated.

Trimming removed 1 base from V and 1 base from J, leaving 16 bases between the germline ends. The CDR3, cysteine through phenylalanine, is 17 amino acids long. CDR3 DNA only is kept here, 51 bases in frame from base 1. The germline V gene gives CDR1 as MDHEN and CDR2 as SYDVKM. TCRbeta CDR3 regions were amplified from genomic DNA using the immunoSEQ Assay, a bias-controlled multiplex PCR. Turning to the authors' computational methods: Nucleated cell counts per sample were estimated from amplification of reference gene primers within the assay. Sequence reads were collapsed and filtered to measure the absolute abundance of every unique TCRbeta CDR3 rearrangement. For each sample, productive Simpson clonality was calculated as the square root of Simpson's diversity index over productive rearrangements. TCRdb carries this immuneACCESS record with in-frame sequences only. Its versions omit some clonotypes, under half of them owing to an unresolved V gene in the studies checked, with the rest unexplained. V, J and clone size reflect that table, while D and trimming were determined from the DNA. The sample table shows a few hundred thousand clones, and 87% are seen once. The top ten clones comprise around 9.3% of the sample.

Participants in the prospective study were aged roughly 18 to 100 years, lived in some 24 United States geographic areas, and enrolled through a virtual design. To assign participants to cohorts, the prospective study relied on clinical history that participants themselves reported in a screening survey and a study questionnaire. Recovered participants in ImmuneRACE Cohort 3 were defined by two consecutive negative NP/OP PCR tests, clearance by a healthcare professional, or resolution of symptoms. In the prospective study, whole blood, serum and a nasopharyngeal or oropharyngeal swab were collected from each participant by mobile phlebotomists. Additional blood draws and questionnaires over an approximately two-month period could optionally be provided by prospective study participants. Prospective study blood samples were shipped either frozen or at room temperature before DNA extraction.

The rearranged segments are TRBV28 and TRBJ1-2; the D segment cannot be called with confidence. The sample comprised PBMCs or T cells enriched from blood (not recorded which). This sequence originates from a woman under 30 who had recovered from COVID-19. The sequenced DNA is TGTGCCAGCAGTTTATTTGGAGGGCCGTATTTTAACTATGGCTACACCTTC. Its protein product is CASSLFGGPYFNYGYTF.